This is a list of T cell receptor beta chains from one sample in a study of early T cells in non-severe SARS-CoV-2 infection. TCRdb fed the 5' RACE reads into MiXCR, producing one record per CDR3 protein. The sample has tens of thousands of distinct CDR3 sequences, roughly 9.4% seen once; the top ten hold roughly 4.8%. Sequencing was performed on whole blood, taken at baseline. These receptors came from an adult who was a healthcare worker with PCR-confirmed SARS-CoV-2 infection or an uninfected control (not recorded which). CDR3s include the opening cysteine and the closing phenylalanine or tryptophan. The D gene is left open where the match is weak. Some rows have no size entry. The others give once, few or many, or a class for an expanded clone.

v_gene: TRBV5-3; j_gene: TRBJ2-1; d_gene: TRBD2; abundance: -; CDR3nt: TGTGCCAGGCCCTACTCTAGCGGGGGGGCCCCCTACAATGAGCAGTTCTTC; CDR3aa: CARPYSSGGAPYNEQFF
v_gene: TRBV28; j_gene: TRBJ2-7; d_gene: TRBD1; abundance: -; CDR3nt: TGTGCCAGCAGTTTACCAAGGACAGGGGGCCTCTACGAGCAGTACTTC; CDR3aa: CASSLPRTGGLYEQYF
v_gene: TRBV5-1; j_gene: TRBJ2-3; d_gene: -; abundance: -; CDR3nt: TGCGCCAGCAGCTTGGAACACGGTAGCACAGATACGCAGTATTTT; CDR3aa: CASSLEHGSTDTQYF
v_gene: TRBV2; j_gene: TRBJ1-6; d_gene: -; abundance: few; CDR3nt: TGTGCCAGCAGTGAACAGTTAGGAGAGAATTCACCCCTCCACTTT; CDR3aa: CASSEQLGENSPLHF
v_gene: TRBV15; j_gene: TRBJ2-7; d_gene: -; abundance: medium-sized; CDR3nt: TGTGCCACCAGCAGAGTACGGGAGTTGGAGCAGTACTTC; CDR3aa: CATSRVRELEQYF
v_gene: TRBV7-9; j_gene: TRBJ1-1; d_gene: TRBD1; abundance: many; CDR3nt: TGTGCCAGCAGCTTAGGAAGACAGGGGCCGCGTTTTGATGAAGCTTTCTTT; CDR3aa: CASSLGRQGPRFDEAFF
v_gene: TRBV28; j_gene: TRBJ2-1; d_gene: TRBD1; abundance: few; CDR3nt: TGTGCCAGCGGCCGGGACAGATCTTCTGGAAATGAGCAGTTCTTC; CDR3aa: CASGRDRSSGNEQFF
v_gene: TRBV30; j_gene: TRBJ2-3; d_gene: TRBD2; abundance: many; CDR3nt: TGTGCCTGGAGTGAAGGCGGGGGGTTCACAGATACGCAGTATTTT; CDR3aa: CAWSEGGGFTDTQYF
v_gene: TRBV6-5; j_gene: TRBJ2-5; d_gene: -; abundance: many; CDR3nt: TGTGCCACCGTGGGCAGTGCACCGACCGGGGGTTGGGTGACCCAGTACTTC; CDR3aa: CATVGSAPTGGWVTQYF
v_gene: TRBV18; j_gene: TRBJ2-3; d_gene: -; abundance: many; CDR3nt: TGTGCCACCATGGGGGTACTAGGTTCGACAGATACGCAGTATTTT; CDR3aa: CATMGVLGSTDTQYF
v_gene: TRBV14; j_gene: TRBJ1-2; d_gene: TRBD1; abundance: many; CDR3nt: TGTGCCAGCAGCCGGGACAGGGCCGGCTACACCTTC; CDR3aa: CASSRDRAGYTF
v_gene: TRBV2; j_gene: TRBJ1-2; d_gene: TRBD1; abundance: many; CDR3nt: TGTGCCAGCAGTGTAGAATCGGGGACAGACTATGGCTACACCTTC; CDR3aa: CASSVESGTDYGYTF
v_gene: TRBV3-1; j_gene: TRBJ1-1; d_gene: -; abundance: -; CDR3nt: TGTGCCAGCAGCCAAGATCGGACTGAAGTTTTCTTT; CDR3aa: CASSQDRTEVFF
v_gene: TRBV5-1; j_gene: TRBJ2-7; d_gene: -; abundance: -; CDR3nt: TGCGCCAGCAGCTTGGGGGACACCAACTACGAGCAGTACTTC; CDR3aa: CASSLGDTNYEQYF
v_gene: TRBV7-2; j_gene: TRBJ2-1; d_gene: TRBD1; abundance: few; CDR3nt: TGTGCCAGCAGCATGGGACAGGGGGCGCTTACTGAGCAGTTCTTC; CDR3aa: CASSMGQGALTEQFF
v_gene: TRBV7-6; j_gene: TRBJ1-4; d_gene: TRBD1; abundance: many; CDR3nt: TGTGCCAGCAGCCAACCGGGACAGGGGCAGGAAAAACTGTTTTTT; CDR3aa: CASSQPGQGQEKLFF
v_gene: TRBV24-1; j_gene: TRBJ1-3; d_gene: -; abundance: -; CDR3nt: TGTGCCACCAGTGATCTCCGACAAGACTCTGGAAACACCATATATTTT; CDR3aa: CATSDLRQDSGNTIYF
v_gene: TRBV29-1; j_gene: TRBJ1-2; d_gene: -; abundance: -; CDR3nt: TGCAGCGTTGCCCAACAGGGACCGGGCTACACCTTC; CDR3aa: CSVAQQGPGYTF
v_gene: TRBV7-2; j_gene: TRBJ2-2; d_gene: TRBD2; abundance: few; CDR3nt: TGTGCCAGCAGCCTTAGCGGGGGGGCCTACACCGGGGAGCTGTTTTTT; CDR3aa: CASSLSGGAYTGELFF
v_gene: TRBV6-2/TRBV6-3; j_gene: TRBJ1-5; d_gene: -; abundance: many; CDR3nt: TGTGCCAGCAGAACGAAACGGGACAACAATCAGCCCCAGCATTTT; CDR3aa: CASRTKRDNNQPQHF
v_gene: TRBV7-9; j_gene: TRBJ2-2; d_gene: -; abundance: few; CDR3nt: TGTGCCAGCAGCTTCAATCACGGGGAGCTGTTTTTT; CDR3aa: CASSFNHGELFF
v_gene: TRBV4-3; j_gene: TRBJ2-1; d_gene: -; abundance: -; CDR3nt: TGCGCCAGCAGCCCCTCTCGCTCAGTCTCCTACAATGAGCAGTTCTTC; CDR3aa: CASSPSRSVSYNEQFF
v_gene: TRBV6-2/TRBV6-3; j_gene: TRBJ2-1; d_gene: -; abundance: few; CDR3nt: TGTGCCAGCAGTTACTCCGGTGGGATCGAGCAGTTCTTC; CDR3aa: CASSYSGGIEQFF